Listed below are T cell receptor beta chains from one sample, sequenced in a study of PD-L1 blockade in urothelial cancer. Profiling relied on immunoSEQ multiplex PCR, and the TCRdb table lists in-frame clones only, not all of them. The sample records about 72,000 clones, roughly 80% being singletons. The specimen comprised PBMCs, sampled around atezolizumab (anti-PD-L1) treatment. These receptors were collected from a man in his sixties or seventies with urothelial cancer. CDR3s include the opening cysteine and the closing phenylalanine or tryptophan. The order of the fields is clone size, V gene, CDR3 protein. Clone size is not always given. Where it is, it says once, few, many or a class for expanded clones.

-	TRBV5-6	CASSSLGLAGIPTDTQYF
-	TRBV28	CASSEKARGNTIYF
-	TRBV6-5	CASKIAGGIYNEQFF
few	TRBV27	CASSSFMGDRGSSYEQYF
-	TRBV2	CASSDLAGVGEQFF
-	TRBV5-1	CASSLEAGQGTQYF
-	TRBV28	CASGSGQSSYEQYF
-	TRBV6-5	CASSFPGTPDTQYF
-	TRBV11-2	CASSKQGAGETQYF
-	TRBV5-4	CASSFGLARDTQYF
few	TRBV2	CASSVDRSSNQPQHF
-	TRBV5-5	CASSLEGVNSNQPQHF
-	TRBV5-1	CASSKTSGVDTQYF
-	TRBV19	CASRNWTGRSGYTF
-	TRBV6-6	CASSRDYLTGELFF
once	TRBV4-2	CASSQDATSRGYNEQFF
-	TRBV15	CATSRLTSPPYNEQFF
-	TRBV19	CASSVQGGNQPQHF
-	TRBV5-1	CASRLGGQGGMNTEAFF
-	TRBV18	CASSPRLAGYSGANVLTF
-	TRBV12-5	CASGLRPGTLNTGELFF
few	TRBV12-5	CASGLGGLAGGQVEQFF
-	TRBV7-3	CASSPTDRGHEQFF
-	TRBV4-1	CASSQGGLSVTQYF
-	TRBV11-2	CASSSAGGPGEQYF
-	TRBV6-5	CASSYSRVNQPQHF
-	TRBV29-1	CSVELGQGDGNTIYF
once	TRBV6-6	CASSYSLGSVYEQYF
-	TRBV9	CASSVGTSGPYEQYF
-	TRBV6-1	CASSDRQGIQYEQYF
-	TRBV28	CASSIGGRSSYNEQFF
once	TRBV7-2	CASSPGGGNQPQHF
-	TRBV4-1	CASSHLAGGQETQYF
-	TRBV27	CASSLGGPSYEQYF
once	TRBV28	CASLTGARPGELFF
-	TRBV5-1	CATQPGLGYNEQFF
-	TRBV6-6	CASRGGLQTQYF
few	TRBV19	CASSILAGGPSDTQYF
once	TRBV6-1	CASREAGGSTDTQYF
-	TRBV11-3	CARVMSGREIDTQYF
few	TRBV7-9	CASSLAASSGRLQYF
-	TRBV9	CASSVTSGSYNEQFF
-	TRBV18	CASSTTGSKGETQYF
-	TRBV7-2	CASSSTLGGGYTF
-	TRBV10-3	CAISKGQGVLTQYF
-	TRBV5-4	CASSLEGLAPQETQYF
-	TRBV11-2	CASSLAGGPGNTGELFF